These 23 T cell receptor beta chains came from one sample sequenced in a study of blood T cell repertoires in COVID-19. Assay used: immunoSEQ multiplex PCR; TCRdb lists only in-frame clones, some missing. The table has roughly 86,000 clones, around three quarters seen once. Input material: peripheral blood. These receptors originate from a man in his fifties who had recovered from COVID-19.

This clone has only a few counts. V usage is TRBV7-2 and J usage is TRBJ1-1; D perhaps matches TRBD1 (5 bases). Germline V gene lookup returns CDR1 SGHTA and CDR2 FQGNSA. The CDR3 covers 13 residues. The germline V and J ends were trimmed by 6 bases and 6 bases, with 14 bases remaining between them. As DNA, the CDR3 is TGTGCCAGCAGTAAGGGGTTATGGCCTGAAGCTTTCTTT. Translation: CASSKGLWPEAFF. Looking up the rest from reference TRBV7-2 and TRBJ1-1 gives the full variable domain: GAGVSQSPSNKVTEKGKDVELRCDPISGHTALYWYRQSLGQGLEFLIYFQGNSAPDKSGLPSDRFSAERTGGSVSTLTIQRTQQEDSAVYLCASSKGLWPEAFFGQGTRLTVV.

The rearrangement links TRBV6-5 to TRBJ2-2, with no clear D. Germline V gene data show CDR1 as MNHEY and CDR2 as SVGAGI. V was trimmed by 4 bases and J by 2 bases, leaving 5 bases between them. This CDR3 has 13 amino acids. As DNA, the CDR3 is TGTGCCAGCAGTTTGAGTAACACCGGGGAGCTGTTTTTT. This encodes CASSLSNTGELFF.

The rearrangement joins TRBV9 to TRBJ2-2; the match to TRBD2 covers 9 bases. CDR3 length equals 15 residues. Germline CDR1 SGDLS, CDR2 YYNGEE. Germline trimming cut 4 bases from V and 0 bases from J; bases unmatched to any gene: 1. CDR3 loop: CASSLAGSNTGELFF. The DNA of the CDR3 is TGTGCCAGCAGCCTAGCGGGGTCGAACACCGGGGAGCTGTTTTTT. Filled out from reference TRBV9 and TRBJ2-2, the complete variable domain reads DSGVTQTPKHLITATGQRVTLRCSPRSGDLSVYWYQQSLDQGLQFLIQYYNGEERAKGNILERFSAQQFPDLHSELNLSSLELGDSALYFCASSLAGSNTGELFFGEGSRLTVL.

The chain combines TRBV29-1 with TRBJ1-5; D remains ambiguous. The CDR3 contains 13 residues. Germline V gene data show CDR1 as SQVTM and CDR2 as ANQGSEA. The V gene lost 6 bases and the J gene lost 1 base, with 10 bases spanning the gap. CDR3 loop: CSVAGGSNQPQHF. CDR3 sequence (DNA): TGCAGCGTGGCGGGAGGGAGCAATCAGCCCCAGCATTTT.

Written as DNA, the CDR3 is TGTGCCATCAGTGCGTCGCTTACCCCCGGTTACGAGCAGTACTTC. This codes for CAISASLTPGYEQYF. The chain recombines TRBV10-3 with TRBJ2-7; no clear D. The CDR3 totals 15 residues. The germline V and J ends were trimmed by 4 bases and 4 bases, with 17 bases remaining between them. Germline V gives CDR1 ENHRY, CDR2 SYGVKD.

V gene TRBV11-1 combines with J gene TRBJ2-1, with D possibly TRBD1 on 5 matching bases. The CDR3 has 15 amino acids. The germline V gene has CDR1 SGHAT and CDR2 FQDESV (reference sequence). The V and J ends lost 2 bases and 0 bases respectively, with 8 bases between them. The CDR3 loop reads CASSLSDSSYNEQFF. The CDR3, as DNA: TGTGCCAGCAGCTTAAGTGACAGCTCCTACAATGAGCAGTTCTTC.

In its sample, this clone was seen once. This chain uses TRBV19 with TRBJ1-2; no firm D call. CDR3 length: 13 amino acids. Per germline, CDR1 LNHDA and CDR2 SQIVND (reference sequence). Trimming cost V 7 bases and J 0 bases, with 9 bases left between them. CDR3 nucleotides: TGTGCCAGTACCGAGGTAGCTAACTATGGCTACACCTTC. Its translation: CASTEVANYGYTF.

A word on this clone: In the same sample, other DNA sequences code for this CDR3. The V call is TRBV18, the J call TRBJ2-7; D gene unclear. The ends were cut back, 5 bases at V and 4 bases at J, with 6 bases in the middle. The CDR3 runs 11 residues. Germline CDR1 KGHSH, CDR2 LQKENI. As DNA, the CDR3 is TGTGCCAGCTCAACGGGTTACGAGCAGTACTTC. Encoded protein: CASSTGYEQYF.

V gene TRBV19 combines with J gene TRBJ2-2, with 8 bases lining up with TRBD1. This CDR3 is built from 15 residues. CDR1 and CDR2 from the germline V gene are LNHDA and SQIVND (reference sequence). Trimming removed 7 bases from V and 1 base from J; junction bases left unmatched: 5. CDR3 amino acids: CASITGTGNTGELFF. The CDR3 DNA reads TGTGCCAGTATTACCGGGACAGGGAACACCGGGGAGCTGTTTTTT.

This clone has more than one count but fewer than ten. CDR3 DNA sequence: TGTGCCAGCAGCTTCCAGGGGACTACCTACGAGCAGTACTTC. Translated: CASSFQGTTYEQYF. The chain employs TRBV7-8 and TRBJ2-7; possible D gene TRBD2, 7 bases. Germline V gene lookup returns CDR1 SGHVS and CDR2 FQNEAQ. Trimming shortened V by 3 bases and J by 2 bases, and 11 bases separated the two germline ends. This CDR3 comprises 14 residues.

The chain is built from TRBV12-3 or TRBV12-4 and TRBJ1-1; no firm D call. The germline V and J ends were trimmed by 7 bases and 4 bases, with 13 bases remaining between them. CDR3 length equals 13 residues. CDR3 nucleotide sequence: TGTGCCAGCAACCGGGAGAGGAGCACTGAAGCTTTCTTT. Its translation is CASNRERSTEAFF.

The CDR3 DNA sequence: TGTGCCAGCAGCGCTAGCGGTAGCACAGATACGCAGTATTTT. It is translated as CASSASGSTDTQYF. The rearrangement uses TRBV6-4 and TRBJ2-3, with 7 bases that match TRBD2. J was trimmed by 0 bases and V by 6 bases; bases with no gene match: 3. The CDR3 contains 14 residues. Germline V CDR1 and CDR2: MRHNA, SNTAGT.

This clone was found once. Here the CDR3 reads CASSEFELKQFF. The CDR3 DNA is TGTGCCAGCAGTGAATTTGAGCTTAAGCAGTTCTTC. The chain carries TRBV6-1 and TRBJ2-1, with no clear D. The CDR3 is made up of 12 amino acids. The V end lost 2 bases, the J end lost 11 bases, and 10 bases lay between the germline ends. CDR1 and CDR2 (germline): MNHNS, SASEGT.

The genes are TRBV5-1 and TRBJ2-2, with 10 positions matching TRBD1. The CDR3 runs to 14 residues. After removal of 7 bases from V and 5 bases from J, the junction contained 5 bases not matched to a gene. Germline V gene data show CDR1 as SGHRS and CDR2 as YFSETQ. CDR3 DNA sequence: TGCGCCAGCCGCCGACAGGGGGCAACCGGGGAGCTGTTTTTT. Amino acids: CASRRQGATGELFF.

The chain uses TRBV20-1 and TRBJ1-1; no firm D call. V shed 3 bases and J shed 8 bases, with 7 bases lying between them. This CDR3 has 10 amino acids. Per germline, CDR1 DFQATT and CDR2 SNEGSKA (reference sequence). CDR3 DNA: TGCAGTGCTAGGGGAGGAGAAGCTTTCTTT. Translated, it gives CSARGGEAFF.

This rearrangement joins TRBV5-1 to TRBJ1-5; D gene unclear. Germline V lookup: CDR1 SGHRS, CDR2 YFSETQ. This CDR3 comprises 14 residues. Trimming left V 4 bases short and J 0 bases short, with 8 bases between. CDR3 sequence reads: CASSPGHSNQPQHF. CDR3 sequence (DNA): TGCGCCAGCAGCCCAGGCCATAGCAATCAGCCCCAGCATTTT.

This clone showed up just a few times. This chain uses TRBV6-1 with TRBJ2-1, with a tentative D call TRBD2 (6 bases). CDR1 is MNHNS and CDR2 is SASEGT in the germline V gene. V shed 3 bases and J shed 2 bases, with 11 bases lying between them. The CDR3 is made up of 15 amino acids. The CDR3, as DNA: TGTGCCAGCAGTGAGGGACTCGATCCCTACAATGAGCAGTTCTTC. Its translation: CASSEGLDPYNEQFF.

The V gene is TRBV21-1, the J gene TRBJ1-1; the table assigns TRBD1, which was not confirmed against the DNA. TRBV21-1 is deemed a pseudogene. The CDR3 is 15 residues long. CDR3 amino acids: CASSKVNRENTEAFF. The CDR3 region has the DNA TGTGCCAGCAGCAAAGTTAACAGGGAGAACACTGAAGCTTTCTTT.

V is TRBV11-2 and J is TRBJ2-1; 7 bases agree with TRBD2. CDR1 SGHAT and CDR2 FQNNGV come from the germline V gene. The CDR3 has 16 amino acids. Trimming at V came to 2 bases and at J to 3 bases, leaving 7 bases not matched to a gene. CDR3 bases: TGTGCCAGCAGCTTAAGGGCCGGGACTAACTACAATGAGCAGTTCTTC. It is translated as CASSLRAGTNYNEQFF.

The CDR3 bases are TGTGCCTGGAGTGCTGCCTCGGGGGTTGCGAATCAGCCCCAGCATTTT. Translated, it gives CAWSAASGVANQPQHF. The chain is built from TRBV30 and TRBJ1-5; D might be TRBD1 (5 bases). Per the germline V gene, CDR1 is GTSNPN and CDR2 is SVGIG (reference sequence). The CDR3 has 16 amino acids. V lost 1 base and J 4 bases, leaving 17 bases between the germline ends.

This clone was seen a few times. V usage is TRBV2 and J usage is TRBJ1-5; maybe TRBD1 (6 bases). The CDR3 totals 15 residues. V was pared by 4 bases and J by 3 bases, with 13 bases between. CDR1 and CDR2 from the germline V gene are SNHLY and FYNNEI. The CDR3 DNA follows: TGTGCCAGCAGTGTCGGACAGTATAACAATCAGCCCCAGCATTTT. Its translation is CASSVGQYNNQPQHF. Based on the CDR3 plus reference TRBV2 and TRBJ1-5, the full variable domain is EPEVTQTPSHQVTQMGQEVILRCVPISNHLYFYWYRQILGQKVEFLVSFYNNEISEKSEIFDDQFSVERPDGSNFTLKIRSTKLEDSAMYFCASSVGQYNNQPQHFGDGTRLSIL.

The sample holds one count of this clone. The chain combines TRBV24-1 with TRBJ2-5; perhaps TRBD1 as D (6 bases). The germline CDR1 and CDR2 sequences are KGHDR and SFDVKD. Trimming took off 2 bases at V and 7 bases at J, with 10 bases between the two ends. The CDR3 totals 13 residues. Written as DNA, the CDR3 is TGTGCCACCAGTGATTCGGACAGAGGGACCCAGTACTTC. Translating gives CATSDSDRGTQYF.

The rearrangement joins TRBV29-1 to TRBJ2-7; TRBD1 matches 8 bases. This CDR3 is built from 12 residues. V dropped 7 bases and J dropped 0; count of bases not matched to a gene: 2. Per germline, CDR1 SQVTM and CDR2 ANQGSEA. CDR3 in DNA: TGCAGCGCTGGACAGGGCTCCTACGAGCAGTACTTC. Translated, it gives CSAGQGSYEQYF.